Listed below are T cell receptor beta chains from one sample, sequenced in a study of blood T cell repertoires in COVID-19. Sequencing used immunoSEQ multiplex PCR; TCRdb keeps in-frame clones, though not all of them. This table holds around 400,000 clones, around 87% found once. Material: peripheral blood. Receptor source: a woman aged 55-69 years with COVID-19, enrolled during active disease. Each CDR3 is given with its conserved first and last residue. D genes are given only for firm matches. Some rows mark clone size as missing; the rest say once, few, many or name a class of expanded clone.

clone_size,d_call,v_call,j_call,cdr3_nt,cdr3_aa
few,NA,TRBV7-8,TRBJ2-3,TGTGCCAGCAGCTTAAATCGAGATACGCAGTATTTT,CASSLNRDTQYF
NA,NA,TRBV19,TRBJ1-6,TGTGCCAGTACCCAAAATCCCCCACAGGGAGGGGAGCCCCTCCACTTT,CASTQNPPQGGEPLHF
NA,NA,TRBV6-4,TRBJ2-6,TGTGCCAGCAGTCGCGGAGATTCTGGGGCCAACGTCCTGACTTTC,CASSRGDSGANVLTF
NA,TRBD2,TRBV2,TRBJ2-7,TGTGCCAGCAGTGATTACGGGGGGGTCCCCTACGAGCAGTACTTC,CASSDYGGVPYEQYF
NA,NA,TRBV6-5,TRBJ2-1,TGTGCCAGCAGTTTTACAGGCAATGAGCAGTTCTTC,CASSFTGNEQFF
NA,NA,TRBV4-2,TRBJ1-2,TGTGCCAGCAGCCAATCTTTCGGGGATGGCTACACCTTC,CASSQSFGDGYTF
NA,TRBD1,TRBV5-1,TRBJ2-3,TGCGCCAGCAGCCATGGACAGGGAAGGGATACGCAGTATTTT,CASSHGQGRDTQYF
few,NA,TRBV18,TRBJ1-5,TGTGCCAGCTCACCACCGGGGGGGTCTCAGCCCCAGCATTTT,CASSPPGGSQPQHF
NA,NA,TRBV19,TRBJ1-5,TGTGCCAGCCGCCGGGGTGGCAATCAGCCCCAGCATTTT,CASRRGGNQPQHF
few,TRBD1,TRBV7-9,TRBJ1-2,TGTGCCAGCAGCTCGTGGACAGGGGGCCGTGGCTACACCTTC,CASSSWTGGRGYTF
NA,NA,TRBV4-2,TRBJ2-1,TGTGCCAGCAGCCAAGTCCGCGGGGGCTTATACAATGAGCAGTTCTTC,CASSQVRGGLYNEQFF
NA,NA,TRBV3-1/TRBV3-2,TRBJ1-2,TGTGCCAGCAGCCAAGGCCGACAGGACTATGGCTACACCTTC,CASSQGRQDYGYTF
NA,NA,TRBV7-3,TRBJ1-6,TGTGCCAGCAGCTTAACGGGCAGCTCCTATAATTCACCCCTCCACTTT,CASSLTGSSYNSPLHF
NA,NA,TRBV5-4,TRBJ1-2,TGTGCCAGCAGCAGGGATTCCACGGGGGGCTACACCTTC,CASSRDSTGGYTF
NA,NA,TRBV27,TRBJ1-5,TGTGCCAGCAGTTTACGAGGGTATCAGCCCCAGCATTTT,CASSLRGYQPQHF